This is a list of T cell receptor beta chains from one sample in a study of cytomegalovirus exposure and HLA in healthy donors. The protocol was immunoSEQ multiplex PCR, while the TCRdb copy is restricted to in-frame clones and leaves out a portion. The data hold 150,000 to 200,000 clones, with about 80% observed a single time. Sequencing was performed on PBMCs. All receptors come from a man aged 45 to 65 in good health and CMV-seropositive. Both conserved end residues are trimmed from each CDR3. The order of the fields is J gene, V gene, clone size, CDR3 protein. Size is omitted from some rows. Given values are once, few, many or a class for expanded clones.

j_call: TRBJ2-6
v_call: TRBV5-4
clone_size: -
cdr3_aa: ASSSDRGRSGANVLT

j_call: TRBJ2-2
v_call: TRBV6-1
clone_size: few
cdr3_aa: ASRDEGLAGGELF

j_call: TRBJ2-7
v_call: TRBV11-2
clone_size: -
cdr3_aa: ASSIGGGAYEQY

j_call: TRBJ2-7
v_call: TRBV6-1
clone_size: -
cdr3_aa: ASTPSGTALYEQY

j_call: TRBJ1-1
v_call: TRBV10-3
clone_size: -
cdr3_aa: AITTGATNTEAF

j_call: TRBJ2-1
v_call: TRBV9
clone_size: -
cdr3_aa: ASSVRTGSSYNEQF

j_call: TRBJ2-5
v_call: TRBV7-7
clone_size: few
cdr3_aa: ASSLDLPQETQY

j_call: TRBJ2-3
v_call: TRBV4-3
clone_size: few
cdr3_aa: ASSQDYSHTDTQY

j_call: TRBJ2-7
v_call: TRBV6-6
clone_size: -
cdr3_aa: ASSPRGRGYEQY

j_call: TRBJ2-3
v_call: TRBV4-1
clone_size: -
cdr3_aa: ASSQDAGDTQY

j_call: TRBJ1-6
v_call: TRBV5-1
clone_size: -
cdr3_aa: ASSSQVSSYNSPLH

j_call: TRBJ1-4
v_call: TRBV5-4
clone_size: -
cdr3_aa: ASTQGGAQGEKLF

j_call: TRBJ2-5
v_call: TRBV5-8
clone_size: -
cdr3_aa: ASRGTSLETQY

j_call: TRBJ1-1
v_call: TRBV19
clone_size: -
cdr3_aa: ASTQFSAGGTEAF

j_call: TRBJ2-2
v_call: TRBV5-6
clone_size: -
cdr3_aa: ASSLGDSYTGELF

j_call: TRBJ1-5
v_call: TRBV7-2
clone_size: -
cdr3_aa: ASAEYSNQPQH

j_call: TRBJ2-3
v_call: TRBV7-2
clone_size: -
cdr3_aa: ASSLELAEITDTQY

j_call: TRBJ2-7
v_call: TRBV7-7
clone_size: few
cdr3_aa: ASSFGPDRTYEQY

j_call: TRBJ1-1
v_call: TRBV9
clone_size: -
cdr3_aa: ASSPDPYGMNTEAF

j_call: TRBJ2-7
v_call: TRBV7-9
clone_size: -
cdr3_aa: ASSFGGLSSYEQY

j_call: TRBJ2-3
v_call: TRBV6-6
clone_size: -
cdr3_aa: ASNLAGVTDTQY

j_call: TRBJ1-2
v_call: TRBV19
clone_size: -
cdr3_aa: ASSINQLSRSYGYT

j_call: TRBJ2-2
v_call: TRBV19
clone_size: once
cdr3_aa: ASALGTSGGGTGELF

j_call: TRBJ2-3
v_call: TRBV9
clone_size: -
cdr3_aa: ASGGRRGTISDTQY

j_call: TRBJ2-3
v_call: TRBV20-1
clone_size: few
cdr3_aa: SAYTDTQY

j_call: TRBJ1-1
v_call: TRBV5-1
clone_size: -
cdr3_aa: ASSSSPDRGGENTEAF

j_call: TRBJ2-7
v_call: TRBV7-6
clone_size: -
cdr3_aa: ASSPSRGLYEQY

j_call: TRBJ1-2
v_call: TRBV18
clone_size: -
cdr3_aa: ASSPGLEGYT

j_call: TRBJ2-7
v_call: TRBV27
clone_size: -
cdr3_aa: ASSSRLAGELYEQY

j_call: TRBJ1-2
v_call: TRBV7-2
clone_size: once
cdr3_aa: ASSPGGFYGYT

j_call: TRBJ1-4
v_call: TRBV29-1
clone_size: -
cdr3_aa: SVRDSGGEKLF

j_call: TRBJ2-1
v_call: TRBV30
clone_size: few
cdr3_aa: AWSRGLGIEQF

j_call: TRBJ1-1
v_call: TRBV6-5
clone_size: -
cdr3_aa: ASSYYSYTEAF

j_call: TRBJ1-1
v_call: TRBV27
clone_size: -
cdr3_aa: ASSLYSLNTEAF

j_call: TRBJ2-7
v_call: TRBV4-1
clone_size: -
cdr3_aa: ASSPKRGAYEQY

j_call: TRBJ2-5
v_call: TRBV19
clone_size: -
cdr3_aa: ASKGGRETQY

j_call: TRBJ1-1
v_call: TRBV5-6
clone_size: -
cdr3_aa: ASSIQTGLTEAF

j_call: TRBJ1-6
v_call: TRBV28
clone_size: -
cdr3_aa: ASQGVNNSPLH

j_call: TRBJ1-5
v_call: TRBV10-1
clone_size: -
cdr3_aa: ASHYEHPSSPYSNQPQH

j_call: TRBJ2-1
v_call: TRBV19
clone_size: -
cdr3_aa: ASSISHDSSYNEQF

j_call: TRBJ1-2
v_call: TRBV19
clone_size: few
cdr3_aa: ASQTMEGARAYGYT

j_call: TRBJ2-7
v_call: TRBV5-4
clone_size: -
cdr3_aa: ASSLGTGFPYEQY

j_call: TRBJ2-7
v_call: TRBV4-1
clone_size: -
cdr3_aa: ASSPNDQTASYEQY

j_call: TRBJ1-1
v_call: TRBV6-1
clone_size: few
cdr3_aa: ASSWDRNTEAF

j_call: TRBJ1-3
v_call: TRBV9
clone_size: -
cdr3_aa: ASSSGVDENTIY

j_call: TRBJ2-2
v_call: TRBV10-3
clone_size: -
cdr3_aa: AITPGGRELF

j_call: TRBJ1-1
v_call: TRBV27
clone_size: -
cdr3_aa: ASKLGAGTEAF